This T cell receptor beta chain was sequenced during a study of spatial heterogeneity in lung cancer. This clonotype has ten or more counts. Its antigen is unidentified. General observations from the study: Counts that tracked tumor mutation counts were those of expanded intratumoral alpha and beta TCRs.

CDR3 size: 18 residues. V lost 2 bases, J lost 2 bases, and 20 bases lay in between. Germline CDR1 reads SGHTA; CDR2 reads FQGNSA. In TCRdb, the 5' RACE reads were re-called with MiXCR into one record per CDR3 protein. The repertoire includes around 20,000 distinct CDR3 sequences, 2.8% of them detected once, and around 8% sits in the top ten. Time point meaning: sample taken at primary tumor resection. The chain is built from TRBV7-2 and TRBJ2-3, with a possible D match to TRBD2 (5 bases). This specimen consisted of lung tumor tissue, obtained at surgery. This receptor was identified in a male donor with early-stage non-small cell lung cancer. CDR3 in DNA: TGTGCCAGCAGCTTAACGGGTAGCGCCCTCCGCCTCACAGATACGCAGTATTTT. Translating it yields CASSLTGSALRLTDTQYF.